The 10 T cell receptor beta chains below come from one sample, sequenced in a study of blood T cell dynamics during melanoma immunotherapy. Clones were sequenced by immunoSEQ multiplex PCR, and TCRdb holds only the in-frame ones, with some missing. The sample shows over a thousand clones, roughly 79% of them seen only once. Time point of the sample: week 3, after first cycle of checkpoint inhibitor. The sequencing used cell-free DNA from blood, collected from a patient treated with checkpoint blockade. The receptors originated from a human donor with melanoma.

This clone was seen once. The CDR3 spells CASSLRGSSSGANVLTF. The DNA for the CDR3 is TGTGCCAGCAGCTTACGGGGTTCTTCCTCTGGGGCCAACGTCCTGACTTTC. The chain joins TRBV7-2 to TRBJ2-6; D perhaps matches TRBD2 (5 bases). Germline assignment: CDR1 SGHTA and CDR2 FQGNSA. The CDR3 covers 17 residues. V was cut by 2 bases and J by 0 bases, with 11 bases left in between.

The chain has TRBV7-2 and TRBJ2-7; unclear D gene. CDR1 and CDR2 from the germline V gene are SGHTA and FQGNSA. The CDR3 is 12 amino acids. V lost 2 bases and J lost 3, with 5 bases in between. CDR3 nucleotides: TGTGCCAGCAGCTTAAACAACTACGAGCAGTACTTC. Protein sequence: CASSLNNYEQYF.

This clone has more than one count but fewer than ten. V is TRBV27 and J is TRBJ2-7; D is unresolved. V was cut by 0 bases and J by 5 bases, with 14 bases left in between. The CDR3 sequence is 15 residues long. Germline CDR1 is MNHEY and CDR2 is SMNVEV (reference sequence). The CDR3 here is CASSLSRGLLNEQYF. CDR3 coding DNA: TGTGCCAGCAGTTTATCGCGAGGTTTGCTAAACGAGCAGTACTTC.

The chain uses TRBV10-3 and TRBJ1-1; 10 bases line up with TRBD1. V was pared by 4 bases and J by 8 bases, with 25 bases of the junction left unmatched. This CDR3 has 20 amino acids. Germline V CDR1 and CDR2: ENHRY, SYGVKD. CDR3 in amino acids: CAISASLVTGTGDPRAEAFF. CDR3 bases: TGTGCCATCAGTGCATCTTTGGTTACCGGGACAGGGGACCCAAGAGCCGAAGCTTTCTTT.

The chain couples TRBV18 to TRBJ2-1, with 12 bases aligning to TRBD2. Looked up from germline, CDR1 is KGHSH and CDR2 is LQKENI. The CDR3 covers 15 residues. V was clipped by 6 bases and J by 8 bases; unmatched bases: 8. The CDR3 nucleotides are TGTGCCAGCTCTCCCCTAGCGGGGGGGAAGGATGAGCAGTTCTTC. Residues: CASSPLAGGKDEQFF.

This chain connects TRBV7-2 to TRBJ1-2; D is unresolved. V lost 1 base to trimming and J lost 7 bases, with 13 bases between them. The germline gives CDR1 SGHTA, CDR2 FQGNSA. The CDR3 extends over 14 amino acids. The CDR3 is CASSLVSSPLGYTF. CDR3 coding DNA: TGTGCCAGCAGCTTAGTGAGTAGTCCTCTTGGCTACACCTTC. Full variable domain (outside the CDR3, taken from reference TRBV7-2 and TRBJ1-2): GAGVSQSPSNKVTEKGKDVELRCDPISGHTALYWYRQSLGQGLEFLIYFQGNSAPDKSGLPSDRFSAERTGGSVSTLTIQRTQQEDSAVYLCASSLVSSPLGYTFGSGTRLTVV.

This clone has more than one count but fewer than ten. V is TRBV28 and J is TRBJ1-5; weak D call: TRBD1 (6 bases). Trimming left V 5 bases short and J 11 bases short, with 19 bases between. The germline CDR1 and CDR2 sequences are MDHEN and SYDVKM. The CDR3 has 14 residues. The CDR3 spells CASSPPGAPWSQHF. The CDR3 bases are TGTGCCAGCAGTCCTCCAGGGGCCCCTTGGTCCCAGCATTTT.

The V call is TRBV7-9, the J call TRBJ2-1, with 11 bases identical to TRBD2. Trimming took 5 bases from V and 8 from J; bases not matched to a gene: 5. This CDR3 region has 14 residues. Looked up from germline, CDR1 is SEHNR and CDR2 is FQNEAQ (reference sequence). As DNA, the CDR3 is TGTGCCAGCAGCCAAACTAGCGGGAGTTATGAGCAGTTCTTC. It yields the protein CASSQTSGSYEQFF.

The rearrangement links TRBV15 to TRBJ1-5, with D possibly being TRBD1 (5 bases). CDR1 is LNHNV and CDR2 is YYDKDF in the germline V gene (reference sequence). Deletions cut 0 bases from V and 5 bases from J, with 11 bases between. CDR3 length: 15 residues. The CDR3 is CATSRDPGNDQPQHF. CDR3 coding DNA: TGTGCCACCAGCAGAGATCCAGGGAACGATCAGCCCCAGCATTTT. Drawing the rest from reference TRBV15 and TRBJ1-5, the complete variable domain is DAMVIQNPRYQVTQFGKPVTLSCSQTLNHNVMYWYQQKSSQAPKLLFHYYDKDFNNEADTPDNFQSRRPNTSFCFLDIRSPGLGDTAMYLCATSRDPGNDQPQHFGDGTRLSIL.

V is TRBV21-1 and J is TRBJ2-3; TRBD2 was called by the table and not checked on the DNA. TRBV21-1 is a pseudogene segment. The CDR3 is made up of 16 amino acids. CDR3 nucleotides: TGTGCCAGCAGCAAACCCCCTAGCCCTAGCACAGATACGCAGTATTTT. Amino acids: CASSKPPSPSTDTQYF.